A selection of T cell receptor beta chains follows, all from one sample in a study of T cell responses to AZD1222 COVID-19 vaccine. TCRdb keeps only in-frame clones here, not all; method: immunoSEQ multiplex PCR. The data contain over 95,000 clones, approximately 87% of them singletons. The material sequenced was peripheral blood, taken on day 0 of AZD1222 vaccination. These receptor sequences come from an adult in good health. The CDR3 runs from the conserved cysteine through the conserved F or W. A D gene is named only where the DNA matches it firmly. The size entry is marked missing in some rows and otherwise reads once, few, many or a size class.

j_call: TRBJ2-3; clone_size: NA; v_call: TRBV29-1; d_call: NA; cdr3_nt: TGCAGCGTTCGGCGGGCCACCGGTCTAGATACGCAGTATTTT; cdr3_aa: CSVRRATGLDTQYF
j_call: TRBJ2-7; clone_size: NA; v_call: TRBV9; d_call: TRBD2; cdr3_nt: TGTGCCAGCAGCGCGGGACTAGCGGGAAGAACCCCCGTCGAGCAGTACTTC; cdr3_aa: CASSAGLAGRTPVEQYF
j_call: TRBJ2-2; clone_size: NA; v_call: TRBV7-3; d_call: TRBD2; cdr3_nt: TGTGCCAGCAGCTTAATTGCGGGAGGGACCGGGGAGCTGTTTTTT; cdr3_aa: CASSLIAGGTGELFF
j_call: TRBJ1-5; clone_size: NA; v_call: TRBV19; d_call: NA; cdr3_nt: TGTGCCAGTAGGCAATACAGCAATCAGCCCCAGCATTTT; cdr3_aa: CASRQYSNQPQHF
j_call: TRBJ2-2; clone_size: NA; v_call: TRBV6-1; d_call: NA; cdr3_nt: TGTGCCAGCAGTGAAGTGGCCGGGGAGCTGTTTTTT; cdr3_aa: CASSEVAGELFF
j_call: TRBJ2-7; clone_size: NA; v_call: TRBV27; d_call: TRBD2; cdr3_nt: TGTGCCAGCAGTTATTTAGCGGGAGTCTCCTACGAGCAGTACTTC; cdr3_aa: CASSYLAGVSYEQYF
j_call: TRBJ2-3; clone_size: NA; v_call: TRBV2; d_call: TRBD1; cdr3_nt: TGTGCCAGCAGTGTCCGGGGACAGGGACGGGCAGATACGCAGTATTTT; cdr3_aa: CASSVRGQGRADTQYF
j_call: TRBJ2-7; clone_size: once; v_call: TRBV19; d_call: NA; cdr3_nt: TGTGCCAGTAGTATGATGGATAGCTCCTACGAGCAGTACTTC; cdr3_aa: CASSMMDSSYEQYF
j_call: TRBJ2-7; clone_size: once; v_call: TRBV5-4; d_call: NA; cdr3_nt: TGTGCCAGCAGCCTCCGAGGAGGGATCTACGAGCAGTACTTC; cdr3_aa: CASSLRGGIYEQYF
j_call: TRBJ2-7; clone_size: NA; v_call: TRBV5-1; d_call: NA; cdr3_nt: TGCGCCAGCAGCTTGGCAGTTAGCACCTACGAGCAGTACTTC; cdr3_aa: CASSLAVSTYEQYF
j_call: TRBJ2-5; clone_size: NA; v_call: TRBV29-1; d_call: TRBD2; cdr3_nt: TGCAGCGTTCGAACGGGGGGGAGTCCACAAGAGACCCAGTACTTC; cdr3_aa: CSVRTGGSPQETQYF
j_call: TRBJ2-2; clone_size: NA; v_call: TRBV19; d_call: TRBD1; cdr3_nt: TGTGCCAGTAGTCACAGGGGTGAGGCCGGGGAGCTGTTTTTT; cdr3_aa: CASSHRGEAGELFF
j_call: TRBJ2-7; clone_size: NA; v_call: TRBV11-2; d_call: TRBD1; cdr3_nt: TGTGCCAGCAGCTTTACCAGGACAGGCTCCTACGAGCAGTACTTC; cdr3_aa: CASSFTRTGSYEQYF
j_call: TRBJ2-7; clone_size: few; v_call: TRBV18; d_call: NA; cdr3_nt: TGTGCCAGCTCACCTCGAGAAAGGGAGTTCTACGAGCAGTACTTC; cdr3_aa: CASSPREREFYEQYF
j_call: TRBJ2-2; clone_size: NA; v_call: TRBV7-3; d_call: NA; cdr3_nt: TGTGCCAGCAGCTCGAACACCGGGGAGCTGTTTTTT; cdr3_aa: CASSSNTGELFF
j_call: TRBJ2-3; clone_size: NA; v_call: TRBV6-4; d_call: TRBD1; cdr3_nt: TGTGCCAGTAGGCCCGGACAGGGACCCTCCCGGCCAGATACGCAGTATTTT; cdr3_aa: CASRPGQGPSRPDTQYF
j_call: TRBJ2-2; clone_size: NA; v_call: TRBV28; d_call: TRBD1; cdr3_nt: TGTGCCAGCATCGGACAGGGGGCCGGCACCGGGGAGCTGTTTTTT; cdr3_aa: CASIGQGAGTGELFF
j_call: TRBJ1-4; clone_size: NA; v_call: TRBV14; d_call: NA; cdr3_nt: TGTGCCAGCAGTCAGACAGTTGCCCGGGAAAAACTGTTTTTT; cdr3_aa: CASSQTVAREKLFF
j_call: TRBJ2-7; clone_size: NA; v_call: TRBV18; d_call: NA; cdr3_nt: TGTGCCAGCTCACCCGGGACCGCTCGGGGTGAGCAGTACTTC; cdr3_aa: CASSPGTARGEQYF
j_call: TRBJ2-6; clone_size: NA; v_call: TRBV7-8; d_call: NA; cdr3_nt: TGTGCCAGCGGACGTGGGGGGGCCAACGTCCTGACTTTC; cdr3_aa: CASGRGGANVLTF
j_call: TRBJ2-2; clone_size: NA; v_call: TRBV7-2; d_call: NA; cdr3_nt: TGTGCCAGCAGCTTAAGGTCGATCGCGAACACCGGGGAGCTGTTTTTT; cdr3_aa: CASSLRSIANTGELFF
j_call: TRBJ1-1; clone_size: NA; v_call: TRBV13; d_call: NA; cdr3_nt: TGTGCCAGTTCCCGGGGTGAGGGACCAAGCGAAGCTTTCTTT; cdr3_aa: CASSRGEGPSEAFF
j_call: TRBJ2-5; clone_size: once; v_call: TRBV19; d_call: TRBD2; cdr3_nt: TGTGCCAGTGGGAGACTAGCGGGAGGGAGAGAGACCCAGTACTTC; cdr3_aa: CASGRLAGGRETQYF
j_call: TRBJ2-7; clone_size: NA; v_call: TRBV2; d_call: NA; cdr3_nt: TGTGCCAGCAGTGAAGCGCTCCTAGGCGAGCAGTACTTC; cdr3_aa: CASSEALLGEQYF
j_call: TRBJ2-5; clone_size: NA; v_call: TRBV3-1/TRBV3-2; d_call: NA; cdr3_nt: TGTGCCAGCAGCCGCAGGACTTCGCAAGAGACCCAGTACTTC; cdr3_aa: CASSRRTSQETQYF
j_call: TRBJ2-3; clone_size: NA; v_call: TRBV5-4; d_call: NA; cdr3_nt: TGTGCCAGCGGTCCAGGAACAGATACGCAGTATTTT; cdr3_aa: CASGPGTDTQYF
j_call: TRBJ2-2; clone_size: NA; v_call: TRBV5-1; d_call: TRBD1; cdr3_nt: TGCGCCAGCAGTATGACAGGGGAGGACACCGGGGAGCTGTTTTTT; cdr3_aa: CASSMTGEDTGELFF
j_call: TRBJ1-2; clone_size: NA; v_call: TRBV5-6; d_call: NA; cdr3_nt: TGTGCCAGCAGCTTGGTGCAGGGGTGGAACTATGGCTACACCTTC; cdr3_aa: CASSLVQGWNYGYTF
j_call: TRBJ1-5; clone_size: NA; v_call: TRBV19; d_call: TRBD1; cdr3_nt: TGTGCCAGTAGCACCGGGGGGCAGGGGGACCATCAGCCCCAGCATTTT; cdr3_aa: CASSTGGQGDHQPQHF
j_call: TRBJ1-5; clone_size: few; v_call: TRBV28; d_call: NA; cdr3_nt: TGTGCCAGCAGTCTAAGGGGGGGAGGCCAGCCCCAGCATTTT; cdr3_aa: CASSLRGGGQPQHF
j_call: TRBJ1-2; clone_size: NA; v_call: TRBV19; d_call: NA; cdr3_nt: TGTGCCAGTCGCCTAGTAGGAGGGTTTGGCTACACCTTC; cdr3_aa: CASRLVGGFGYTF